This record concerns one T cell receptor (beta chain) sequence. Its antigen has not been determined. Base qualities are not recorded, but no much larger clone differs from it by a single base. Relative to germline, V is 3 bases shorter and J is 7 bases shorter, with 0 bases between their ends. From its cysteine to its phenylalanine, the CDR3 spans 10 amino acids. The kept DNA is CDR3 alone, 30 bases in frame from the first base. The germline V gene gives CDR1 as ENHRY and CDR2 as SYGVKD. The data originate from a study of breast tumors, draining lymph nodes, adjacent tissues (TCRdb year 2016). In terms of the full investigation: The study compared TCR beta repertoires across tumor, adjacent nontumor tissue and axillary lymph nodes from breast cancer patients. In human breast cancer, the study set out to evaluate how tumor, surrounding tissue and draining lymph node repertoires relate to one another and whether T cells may move between these sites. What the work shows at the level of the full study, not this receptor alone: In luminal-like breast cancer, tumor and nontumor tissue repertoires resembled each other significantly more than in basal-like breast cancer. Rather than being directly demonstrated, the conclusion that tumor T cells originate in lymph nodes was presented as consistent with a hypothesis. T-cell repertoire diversity in tumors was found to be lower than in lymph nodes but higher than in nontumor tissue, and preferential V and J gene usage was observed. The data were considered consistent with most tumor T cells being derived from the lymph node and subsequently expanding within tumor tissue.

Data came from an Illumina HiSeq 2000. TCR beta chain libraries were generated by multiplex PCR amplification. High-throughput sequencing was used to analyze the amplified TCR beta chain products. TCRdb passed the public sequencing reads through fastp at Q25 and MiXCR, retaining productive beta sequences. Every distinct CDR3 protein forms one entry, paired with its most common genes and DNA. Within this sample are 30,000 to 40,000 distinct CDR3 sequences, with roughly 69% of them counted one time only. In total, the top ten clones hold more than 15% of the sample. Recombination linked TRBV10-3 to TRBJ1-4; the D gene identity is not certain. This clonotype was sampled from a female donor with breast cancer. Some clones in this sample may be carry-over from other donors' samples. The specimen was breast tumor tissue. Here the CDR3 is given as CAISDEKLFF. The DNA sequence reads TGTGCCATCAGTGATGAAAAACTGTTTTTT.